The 17 T cell receptor beta chains below were found in one sample sequenced in a study of human T cells and chemical hapten exposure. TCRdb analysed the RACE reads with MiXCR anew, one entry per CDR3 protein. The data show 130,000 or so distinct CDR3 sequences, around 8.3% seen once. As for time point: healthy volunteer bleed at 2 weeks. Researchers extracted total RNA from unfractionated whole blood. Sequenced input: whole blood. These receptors were obtained from a male donor in good health. Some clones in this sample may be carry-over from other donors' samples.

This clonotype has a count of ten or more. The V gene is TRBV25-1, the J gene TRBJ1-2; D is uncertain. This CDR3 is 11 amino acids long. The V end was cut by 3 bases, the J end by 8 bases, with 7 bases between. Germline-derived CDR1 and CDR2 are MGHDK and SYGVNS. For the CDR3, the DNA is TGTGCCAGCAGTGACACTGCAGGCTACACCTTC. Encoded protein: CASSDTAGYTF.

This clonotype was detected ten times or more. The chain carries TRBV5-1 and TRBJ2-3; D remains unclear. The CDR3 spans 11 residues. V dropped 3 bases and J dropped 6 bases, with 5 bases sitting between them. In germline, CDR1 is SGHRS, CDR2 YFSETQ. CDR3 coding DNA: TGCGCCAGCAGCTCGCGGGATACGCAGTATTTT. This gives the protein CASSSRDTQYF.

This clonotype was observed many times. This chain joins TRBV6-5 and TRBJ1-2, with a weak D call TRBD1 (6 bases). The length of the CDR3 is 16 residues. Trimming left V 5 bases short and J 6 bases short, with 22 bases between. Germline assignment: CDR1 MNHEY and CDR2 SVGAGI. The CDR3 loop reads CASSPLRGAPVHGYTF. Here the CDR3 DNA reads TGTGCCAGCAGTCCGTTGAGGGGGGCGCCGGTACATGGCTACACCTTC.

This clonotype was observed at least ten times. The genes are TRBV20-1 and TRBJ1-5; D gene uncertain. This CDR3 has 12 amino acids. CDR1 DFQATT and CDR2 SNEGSKA come from the germline V gene (reference sequence). Between the trimmed V and J ends, which lost 4 bases and 4 bases, there was a span of 8 bases. CDR3 in amino acids: CSAIRFNQPQHF. Written as DNA, the CDR3 is TGCAGTGCTATCAGGTTTAATCAGCCCCAGCATTTT.

V gene TRBV4-2 combines with J gene TRBJ1-5; a weak D match, TRBD1 (6 bases). This CDR3 contains 18 residues. Germline-derived CDR1 and CDR2 are LGHNA and YNFKEQ. V shed 4 bases and J shed 0 bases, with 19 bases lying between them. CDR3 DNA: TGTGCCAGCAGCCTAGCCTCCTCGACGGGACATAGCAATCAGCCCCAGCATTTT. This translates into CASSLASSTGHSNQPQHF.

This clonotype was seen many times. CDR3 sequence reads: CASSDGGYSDRTAFF. Here the CDR3 DNA reads TGTGCCAGCAGTGACGGTGGTTATTCGGACAGAACGGCTTTCTTT. This chain joins TRBV2 and TRBJ1-1, with a tentative D call TRBD1 (6 bases). This CDR3 is built from 15 residues. CDR1 is SNHLY, CDR2 FYNNEI, per germline. Trimming removed 3 bases at V and 11 bases at J, with 22 bases between.

This clonotype was counted ten times or more. The chain uses TRBV6-5 and TRBJ2-7, with 10 bases matching TRBD1. The CDR3 contains 16 residues. From germline, CDR1 is MNHEY and CDR2 SVGAGI. V was clipped by 0 bases and J by 6 bases; unmatched bases: 8. This chain's CDR3 is CASSYSGQGSLGEQYF. The DNA of the CDR3 is TGTGCCAGCAGTTACTCGGGACAGGGGAGTTTAGGCGAGCAGTACTTC.

The CDR3: CASEAGNTGELFF. DNA for the CDR3: TGTGCCAGCGAGGCGGGGAACACCGGGGAGCTGTTTTTT. J is TRBJ2-2 and V is TRBV2; TRBD2 is a possible D gene (5 bases). This CDR3 contains 13 residues. The germline V and J ends were trimmed by 8 bases and 1 base, with 8 bases remaining between them. The germline gives CDR1 SNHLY, CDR2 FYNNEI.

The J gene is TRBJ2-6, the V gene TRBV29-1, with 9 nucleotides matching TRBD1. From germline, CDR1 is SQVTM and CDR2 ANQGSEA. This CDR3 has 18 amino acids. Trimming at V came to 1 base and at J to 0 bases, leaving 7 bases not matched to a gene. The CDR3 region is CSVEVRDRVGSGANVLTF. DNA for the CDR3: TGCAGCGTTGAAGTCCGGGACAGGGTCGGCTCTGGGGCCAACGTCCTGACTTTC.

This rearrangement joins TRBV7-9 to TRBJ2-6; TRBD2 agrees at 10 bases. Looked up from germline, CDR1 is SEHNR and CDR2 is FQNEAQ (reference sequence). The trim removed 4 bases at V and 0 bases at J, leaving 15 bases unmatched. The CDR3 loop spans 21 amino acids. CDR3 in DNA: TGTGCCAGCAGCTCCTATCGCGCTAGCGGGAGAGGCCCCTCTGGGGCCAACGTCCTGACTTTC. Protein product: CASSSYRASGRGPSGANVLTF.

This clonotype came up many times. The chain has TRBV6-5 and TRBJ2-7; TRBD2 is a possible D gene (7 bases). The V gene lost 5 bases and the J gene lost 1 base, with 15 bases spanning the gap. CDR1 MNHEY and CDR2 SVGAGI come from the germline V gene. The CDR3 is 15 amino acids. Here the CDR3 DNA reads TGTGCCAGCAGTAGGTGGGGGGGCGAATCCTACGAGCAGTACTTC. This translates into CASSRWGGESYEQYF.

Only a few counts were recorded for this clonotype. This chain's CDR3 is CASSFDRGTEQFF. In DNA form, the CDR3 reads TGTGCCAGCAGCTTCGATCGGGGGACTGAGCAGTTCTTC. This chain connects TRBV7-9 to TRBJ2-1; maybe TRBD2 (6 bases). Germline values: CDR1 SEHNR, CDR2 FQNEAQ (reference sequence). Trimming stripped 3 bases from V and 9 bases from J, with 12 bases between. The CDR3 length is 13 residues.

This clonotype came up a few times. The genes are TRBV5-1 and TRBJ1-6; TRBD1 is a possible D gene (6 bases). The germline V and J ends were trimmed by 0 bases and 7 bases, with 14 bases remaining between them. The V gene's germline CDR1 is SGHRS and CDR2 YFSETQ. The CDR3 extends over 16 amino acids. The CDR3 spells CASSLGRQDRNSPLHF. CDR3 bases: TGCGCCAGCAGCTTGGGTCGACAGGATCGGAATTCACCCCTCCACTTT.

This clonotype was seen only a few times. V and J are TRBV12-3 or TRBV12-4 and TRBJ1-1, with a tentative D call TRBD1 (5 bases). V dropped 3 bases and J dropped 5 bases, with 10 bases sitting between them. The CDR3 has 13 residues. CDR3 amino acids: CASSFSRDTEAFF. The CDR3 DNA follows: TGTGCCAGCAGTTTTTCCAGGGATACTGAAGCTTTCTTT.

The chain combines TRBV13 with TRBJ2-5; D remains unclear. The CDR3 runs 14 residues. Germline lookup yields CDR1 PRHDT and CDR2 FYEKMQ (reference sequence). V lost 0 bases and J lost 5, with 10 bases in between. CDR3 coding DNA: TGTGCCAGCAGCTTAGGTGGGGATCACGAGACCCAGTACTTC. Its translation is CASSLGGDHETQYF.

This clonotype has at least ten counts. DNA for the CDR3: TGCGCCAGCAGCCCGGGACGGAGCACAGATACGCAGTATTTT. Amino acid sequence: CASSPGRSTDTQYF. The chain couples TRBV5-1 to TRBJ2-3; tentatively, D is TRBD1 or TRBD2 (5 bases each). V lost 4 bases to trimming and J lost 0 bases, with 9 bases between them. There are 14 residues in the CDR3. Germline CDR1 is SGHRS and CDR2 is YFSETQ.

For the CDR3, the DNA is TGTGCCAGCAGTCCGACTAGCGGGACCCCGGGAGCCAAAAACATTCAGTACTTC. Translating gives CASSPTSGTPGAKNIQYF. The chain couples TRBV12-3 or TRBV12-4 to TRBJ2-4, with 11 bases fitting TRBD2. This CDR3 is built from 18 residues. V shed 5 bases, J shed 0 bases, and the junction held 9 bases outside the gene matches.